The entry that follows covers one T cell receptor beta chain sequence. What it binds is unknown. This specimen comes from a study of T cell responses to AZD1222 COVID-19 vaccine. Regarding the study as a whole: Scientists sampled the repertoires only once the peak T cell response had passed. Donors were largely white British and mainly female; clonal diversity was possibly underestimated. At study baseline, merely roughly 6 AZD1222 recipients were seropositive. Mapped onto spike, vaccine-associated CD4 TCRs spanned it and were dominant at 160-218 and 743-854.

Sequenced by immunoSEQ multiplex PCR; TCRdb stores in-frame clones only, minus some. There are 95,000 to 100,000 clones in the sample; approximately 86% occur only once, and approximately 1.3% lies in the top ten. V gave up 5 bases and J gave up 2 bases, with 7 bases separating them. The CDR3 covers 13 residues. From germline, CDR1 is KGHSH and CDR2 LQKENI. The sequences come from peripheral blood, collected on day 0 of AZD1222 vaccination. The sequence came from an adult in good health. The chain couples TRBV18 to TRBJ1-3; no reliable D call. The CDR3 sequence: CASSAGTGNTIYF. The DNA for the CDR3 is TGTGCCAGCTCAGCGGGGACTGGAAACACCATATATTTT.